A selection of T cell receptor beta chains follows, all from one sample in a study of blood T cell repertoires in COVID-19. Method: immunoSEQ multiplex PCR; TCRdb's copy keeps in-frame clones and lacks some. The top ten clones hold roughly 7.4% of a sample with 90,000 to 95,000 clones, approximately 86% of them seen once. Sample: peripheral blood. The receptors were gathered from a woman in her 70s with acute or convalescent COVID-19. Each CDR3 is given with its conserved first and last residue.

CDR3 protein: CASSFRLAGAGELFF; CDR3 length: 15; J gene: TRBJ2-2; V gene: TRBV7-3
CDR3 protein: CASSAISKNIQYF; CDR3 length: 13; J gene: TRBJ2-4; V gene: TRBV2
CDR3 protein: CASSTHRPNTGELFF; CDR3 length: 15; J gene: TRBJ2-2; V gene: TRBV21-1
CDR3 protein: CASSRERETTDTQYF; CDR3 length: 15; J gene: TRBJ2-3; V gene: TRBV18
CDR3 protein: CASSPGQNYGYTF; CDR3 length: 13; J gene: TRBJ1-2; V gene: TRBV11-2
CDR3 protein: CASSIRVEGTEAFF; CDR3 length: 14; J gene: TRBJ1-1; V gene: TRBV3-1/TRBV3-2
CDR3 protein: CASTVATNTGELFF; CDR3 length: 14; J gene: TRBJ2-2; V gene: TRBV19
CDR3 protein: CASSLNRASGRYNEQFF; CDR3 length: 17; J gene: TRBJ2-1; V gene: TRBV5-5
CDR3 protein: CASRTGGNEKLFF; CDR3 length: 13; J gene: TRBJ1-4; V gene: TRBV27
CDR3 protein: CASSQRTSSEQYF; CDR3 length: 13; J gene: TRBJ2-7; V gene: TRBV6-2/TRBV6-3
CDR3 protein: CASSPRESKETRYF; CDR3 length: 14; J gene: TRBJ2-5; V gene: TRBV7-8
CDR3 protein: CASSPIDRTTDTQYF; CDR3 length: 15; J gene: TRBJ2-3; V gene: TRBV14
CDR3 protein: CASSERSASGNTGRGTQYF; CDR3 length: 19; J gene: TRBJ2-3; V gene: TRBV2